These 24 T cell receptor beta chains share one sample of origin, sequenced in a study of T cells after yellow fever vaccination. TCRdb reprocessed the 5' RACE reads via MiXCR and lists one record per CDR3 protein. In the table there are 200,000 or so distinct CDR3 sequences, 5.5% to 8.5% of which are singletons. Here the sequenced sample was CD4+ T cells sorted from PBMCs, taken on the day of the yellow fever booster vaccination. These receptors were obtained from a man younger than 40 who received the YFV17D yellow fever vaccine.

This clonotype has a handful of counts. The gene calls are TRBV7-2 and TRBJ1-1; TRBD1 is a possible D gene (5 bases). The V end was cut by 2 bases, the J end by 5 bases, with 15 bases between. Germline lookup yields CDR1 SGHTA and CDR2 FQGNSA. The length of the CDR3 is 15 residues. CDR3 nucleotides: TGTGCCAGCAGCTTATTAGGGATGGGGGGTACTGAAGCTTTCTTT. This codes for CASSLLGMGGTEAFF. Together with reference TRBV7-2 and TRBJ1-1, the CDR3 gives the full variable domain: GAGVSQSPSNKVTEKGKDVELRCDPISGHTALYWYRQSLGQGLEFLIYFQGNSAPDKSGLPSDRFSAERTGGSVSTLTIQRTQQEDSAVYLCASSLLGMGGTEAFFGQGTRLTVV.

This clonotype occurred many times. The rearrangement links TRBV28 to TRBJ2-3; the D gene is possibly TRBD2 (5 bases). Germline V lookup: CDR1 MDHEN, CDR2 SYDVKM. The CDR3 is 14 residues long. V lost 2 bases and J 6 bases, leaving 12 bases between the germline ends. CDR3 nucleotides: TGTGCCAGCAGTTTAAGAGGGAGCCTGGATACGCAGTATTTT. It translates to CASSLRGSLDTQYF.

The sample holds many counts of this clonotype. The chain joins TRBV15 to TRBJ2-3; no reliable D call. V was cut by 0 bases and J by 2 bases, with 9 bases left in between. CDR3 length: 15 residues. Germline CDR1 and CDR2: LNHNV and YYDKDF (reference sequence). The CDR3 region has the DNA TGTGCCACCAGCAGAGATTTGGATGTCACAGATACGCAGTATTTT. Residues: CATSRDLDVTDTQYF.

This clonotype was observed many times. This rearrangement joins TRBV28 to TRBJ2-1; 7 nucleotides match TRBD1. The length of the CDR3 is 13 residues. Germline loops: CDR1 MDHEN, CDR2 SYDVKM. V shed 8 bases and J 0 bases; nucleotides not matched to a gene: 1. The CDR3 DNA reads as TGTGCCAGCTGGGACAGCTCCTACAATGAGCAGTTCTTC. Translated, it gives CASWDSSYNEQFF.

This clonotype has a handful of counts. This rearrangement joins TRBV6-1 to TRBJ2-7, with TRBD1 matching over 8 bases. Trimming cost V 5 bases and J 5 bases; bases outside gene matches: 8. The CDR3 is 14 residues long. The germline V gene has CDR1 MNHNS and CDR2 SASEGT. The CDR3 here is CASSKRDRLDEQYF. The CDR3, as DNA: TGTGCCAGCAGTAAAAGGGACAGGTTGGACGAGCAGTACTTC.

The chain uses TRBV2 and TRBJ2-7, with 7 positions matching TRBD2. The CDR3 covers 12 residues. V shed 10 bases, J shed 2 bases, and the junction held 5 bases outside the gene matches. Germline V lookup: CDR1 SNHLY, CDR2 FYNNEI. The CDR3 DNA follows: TGTGCCACCGGGGGACTACCCTACGAGCAGTACTTC. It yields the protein CATGGLPYEQYF.

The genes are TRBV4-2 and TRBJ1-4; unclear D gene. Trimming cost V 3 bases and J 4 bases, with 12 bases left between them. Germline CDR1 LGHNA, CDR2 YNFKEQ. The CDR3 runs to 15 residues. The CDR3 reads CASSQSTGINEKLFF. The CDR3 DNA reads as TGTGCCAGCAGCCAGTCAACGGGGATTAATGAAAAACTGTTTTTT.

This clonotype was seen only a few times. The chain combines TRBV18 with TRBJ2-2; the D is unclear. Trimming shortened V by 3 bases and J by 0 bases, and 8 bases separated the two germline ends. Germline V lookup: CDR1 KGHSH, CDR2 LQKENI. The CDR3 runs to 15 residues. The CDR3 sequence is CASSPLRANTGELFF. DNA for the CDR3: TGTGCCAGCTCACCTTTGCGAGCGAACACCGGGGAGCTGTTTTTT. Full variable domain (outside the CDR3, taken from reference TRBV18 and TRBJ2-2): NAGVMQNPRHLVRRRGQEARLRCSPMKGHSHVYWYRQLPEEGLKFMVYLQKENIIDESGMPKERFSAEFPKEGPSILRIQQVVRGDSAAYFCASSPLRANTGELFFGEGSRLTVL.

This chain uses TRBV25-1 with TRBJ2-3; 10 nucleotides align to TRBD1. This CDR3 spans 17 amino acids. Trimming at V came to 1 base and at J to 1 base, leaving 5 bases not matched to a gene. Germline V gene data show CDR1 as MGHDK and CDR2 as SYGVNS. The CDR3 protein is CASSELSTGGGTDTQYF. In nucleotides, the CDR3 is TGTGCCAGCAGTGAATTGTCGACAGGGGGCGGCACAGATACGCAGTATTTT. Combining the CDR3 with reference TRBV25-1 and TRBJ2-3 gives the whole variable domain EADIYQTPRYLVIGTGKKITLECSQTMGHDKMYWYQQDPGMELHLIHYSYGVNSTEKGDLSSESTVSRIRTEHFPLTLESARPSHTSQYLCASSELSTGGGTDTQYFGPGTRLTVL.

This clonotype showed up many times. CDR3 sequence: CASSLTTGGSYEQYF. CDR3 coding DNA: TGTGCCAGCAGCTTAACCACAGGGGGCTCCTACGAGCAGTACTTC. The V gene is TRBV7-9, the J gene TRBJ2-7; TRBD1 aligns across 8 bases. Trimming at V came to 2 bases and at J to 0 bases, leaving 3 bases not matched to a gene. CDR1 is SEHNR, CDR2 FQNEAQ, per germline (reference sequence). This CDR3 comprises 15 residues.

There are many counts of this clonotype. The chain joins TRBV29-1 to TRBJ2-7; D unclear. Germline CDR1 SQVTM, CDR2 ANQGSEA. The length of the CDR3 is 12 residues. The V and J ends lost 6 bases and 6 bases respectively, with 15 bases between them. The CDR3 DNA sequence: TGCAGCGTGACCGGCCAGAATTTCGAGCAGTACTTC. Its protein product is CSVTGQNFEQYF.

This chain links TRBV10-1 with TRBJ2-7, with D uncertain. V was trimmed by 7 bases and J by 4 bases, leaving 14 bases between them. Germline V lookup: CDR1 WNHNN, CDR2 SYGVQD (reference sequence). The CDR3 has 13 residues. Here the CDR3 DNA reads TGCGCCAGCAACTTGTGGGCCTTATACGAGCAGTACTTC. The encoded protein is CASNLWALYEQYF.

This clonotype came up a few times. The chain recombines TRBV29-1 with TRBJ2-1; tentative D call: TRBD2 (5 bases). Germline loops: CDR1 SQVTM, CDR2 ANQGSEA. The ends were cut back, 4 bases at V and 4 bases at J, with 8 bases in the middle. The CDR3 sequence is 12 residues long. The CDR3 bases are TGCAGCGTTGTAGCGAGATACAATGAGCAGTTCTTC. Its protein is CSVVARYNEQFF.

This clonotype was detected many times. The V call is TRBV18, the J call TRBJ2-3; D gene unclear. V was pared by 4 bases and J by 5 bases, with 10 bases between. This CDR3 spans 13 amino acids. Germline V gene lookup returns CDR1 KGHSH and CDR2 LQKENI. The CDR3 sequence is CASSLRARDTQYF. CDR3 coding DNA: TGTGCCAGCTCACTTCGGGCCCGAGATACGCAGTATTTT.

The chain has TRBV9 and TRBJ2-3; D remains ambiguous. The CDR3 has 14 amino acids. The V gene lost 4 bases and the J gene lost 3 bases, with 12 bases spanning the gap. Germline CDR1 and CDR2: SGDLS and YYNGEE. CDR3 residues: CASSSRPVTDTQYF. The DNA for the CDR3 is TGTGCCAGCAGCTCTCGCCCCGTTACAGATACGCAGTATTTT.

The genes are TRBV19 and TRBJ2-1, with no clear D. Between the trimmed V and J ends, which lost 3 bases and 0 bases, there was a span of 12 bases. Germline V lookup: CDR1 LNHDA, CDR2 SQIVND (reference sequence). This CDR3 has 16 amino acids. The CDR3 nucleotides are TGTGCCAGTAGTATGGTTGACCTACACTCCTACAATGAGCAGTTCTTC. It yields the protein CASSMVDLHSYNEQFF.

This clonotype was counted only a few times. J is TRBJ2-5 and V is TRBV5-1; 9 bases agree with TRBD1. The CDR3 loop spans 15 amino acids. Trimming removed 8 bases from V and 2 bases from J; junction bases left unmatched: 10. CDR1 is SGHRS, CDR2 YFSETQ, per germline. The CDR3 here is CASQQGAVGQETQYF. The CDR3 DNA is TGCGCCAGTCAACAGGGGGCCGTGGGACAAGAGACCCAGTACTTC.

CDR3 protein: CASSPQGGQVEAFF. In nucleotides, the CDR3 is TGTGCCAGCAGCCCCCAGGGGGGACAGGTTGAAGCTTTCTTT. The chain has TRBV7-2 and TRBJ1-1; 8 positions match TRBD1. Trimming took 5 bases from V and 7 from J; bases not matched to a gene: 9. The CDR3 totals 14 residues. CDR1 is SGHTA and CDR2 is FQGNSA in the germline V gene.

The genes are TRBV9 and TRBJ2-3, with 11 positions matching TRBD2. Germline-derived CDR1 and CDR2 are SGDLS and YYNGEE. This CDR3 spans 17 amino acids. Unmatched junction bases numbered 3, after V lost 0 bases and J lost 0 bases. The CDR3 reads CASSVGTSGFSTDTQYF. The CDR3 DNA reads TGTGCCAGCAGCGTAGGGACTAGCGGGTTTAGCACAGATACGCAGTATTTT.

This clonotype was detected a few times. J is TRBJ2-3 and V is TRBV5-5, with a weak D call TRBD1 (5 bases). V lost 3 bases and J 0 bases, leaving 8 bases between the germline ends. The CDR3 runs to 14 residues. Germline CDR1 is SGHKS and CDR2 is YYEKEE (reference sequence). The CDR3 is CASSSTVSTDTQYF. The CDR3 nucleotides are TGTGCCAGCAGCTCGACAGTTAGCACAGATACGCAGTATTTT. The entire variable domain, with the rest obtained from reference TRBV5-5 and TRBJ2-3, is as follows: DAGVTQSPTHLIKTRGQQVTLRCSPISGHKSVSWYQQVLGQGPQFIFQYYEKEERGRGNFPDRFSARQFPNYSSELNVNALLLGDSALYLCASSSTVSTDTQYFGPGTRLTVL.

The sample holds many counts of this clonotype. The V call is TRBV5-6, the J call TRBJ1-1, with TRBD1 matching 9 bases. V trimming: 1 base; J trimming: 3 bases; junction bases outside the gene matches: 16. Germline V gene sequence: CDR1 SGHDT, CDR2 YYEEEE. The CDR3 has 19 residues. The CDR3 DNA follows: TGTGCCAGCAGCTTGTGGTACAGGGGGCGCTTGTTGATTCACACTGAAGCTTTCTTT. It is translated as CASSLWYRGRLLIHTEAFF.

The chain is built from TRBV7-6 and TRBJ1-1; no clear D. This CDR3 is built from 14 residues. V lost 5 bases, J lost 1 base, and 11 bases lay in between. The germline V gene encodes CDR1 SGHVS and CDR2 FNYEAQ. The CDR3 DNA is TGTGCCAGCAGCCTCGCAAGCAGGAACACTGAAGCTTTCTTT. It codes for CASSLASRNTEAFF. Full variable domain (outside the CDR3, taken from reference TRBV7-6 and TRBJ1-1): GAGVSQSPRYKVTKRGQDVALRCDPISGHVSLYWYRQALGQGPEFLTYFNYEAQQDKSGLPNDRFSAERPEGSISTLTIQRTEQRDSAMYRCASSLASRNTEAFFGQGTRLTVV.

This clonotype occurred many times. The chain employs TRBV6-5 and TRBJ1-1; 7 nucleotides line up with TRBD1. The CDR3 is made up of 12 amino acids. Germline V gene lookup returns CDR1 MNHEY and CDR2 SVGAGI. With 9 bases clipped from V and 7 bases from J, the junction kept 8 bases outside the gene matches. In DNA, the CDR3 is TGTGCCAGTCGGGACAGTAAGCATGAAGCTTTCTTT. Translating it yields CASRDSKHEAFF.

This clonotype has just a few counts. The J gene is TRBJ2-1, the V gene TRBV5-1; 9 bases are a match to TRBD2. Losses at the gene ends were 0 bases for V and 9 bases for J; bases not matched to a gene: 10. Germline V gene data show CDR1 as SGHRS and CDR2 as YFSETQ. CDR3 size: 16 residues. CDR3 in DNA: TGCGCCAGCAGCTTGGCCGTTGGCGGGAGGGTCGGTGAGCAGTTCTTC. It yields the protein CASSLAVGGRVGEQFF.